The 10 T cell receptor beta chains in this list originate from one sample, sequenced in a study of PD-L1 blockade in urothelial cancer. Libraries were prepared by immunoSEQ multiplex PCR; TCRdb keeps only in-frame clonotypes and omits some of them. In the table there are about 57,000 clones, about 86% of which are singletons. The input for sequencing was PBMCs, taken around atezolizumab (anti-PD-L1) treatment. The origin of the receptors is a man over 45 with urothelial cancer.

The V gene is TRBV10-3, the J gene TRBJ1-1, with D hard to call. Trimming shortened V by 2 bases and J by 2 bases, and 9 bases separated the two germline ends. The CDR3 length is 14 residues. CDR1 is ENHRY and CDR2 is SYGVKD in the germline V gene. The CDR3 spells CAISEPEHNTEAFF. In DNA form, the CDR3 reads TGTGCCATCAGTGAGCCTGAACATAACACTGAAGCTTTCTTT.

This chain joins TRBV7-8 and TRBJ1-5; no definite D call. V was clipped by 5 bases and J by 6 bases, with 20 bases between them. The CDR3 consists of 16 residues. Germline CDR1 reads SGHVS; CDR2 reads FQNEAQ. As DNA, the CDR3 is TGTGCCAGCAGCCTCTTCGGGAAGGGATTAGTTCAGCCCCAGCATTTT. It codes for CASSLFGKGLVQPQHF.

The chain uses TRBV19 and TRBJ2-7; weak D call: TRBD2 (5 bases). CDR3 length: 15 amino acids. Per the germline V gene, CDR1 is LNHDA and CDR2 is SQIVND (reference sequence). Trimming left V 1 base short and J 0 bases short, with 10 bases between. Here the CDR3 reads CASSIGSGTSYEQYF. CDR3 nucleotides: TGTGCCAGTAGTATAGGCAGCGGCACCTCCTACGAGCAGTACTTC.

The CDR3 region has the DNA TGTGCCAGCAGCTTAGTTGCTACCTACGAGCAGTACTTC. It translates to CASSLVATYEQYF. The gene calls are TRBV7-8 and TRBJ2-7; D is unclear. Trimming pared 1 base from V and 2 bases from J, leaving 6 bases between. The germline CDR1 and CDR2 sequences are SGHVS and FQNEAQ. CDR3 size: 13 residues.

The V call is TRBV16, the J call TRBJ1-2, with no clear D. Germline V CDR1 and CDR2: KGHSY, FQNENV. The CDR3 loop spans 14 amino acids. V was clipped by 4 bases and J by 3 bases, with 12 bases between them. The CDR3 nucleotides are TGTGCCAGCAGCCCCGCCCGGTTGGACTATGGCTACACCTTC. Its translation: CASSPARLDYGYTF.

The V call is TRBV12-2, the J call TRBJ1-6. TRBV12-2 is shown as a pseudogene. The CDR3 consists of 20 residues. In DNA, the CDR3 is TGTGCAAGTCGCTTAACGGGCAGAGCGGCCTCATTTTCCTATAATTCACCCCTCCACTTT. Its translation: CASRLTGRAASFSYNSPLHF.

This clone showed up just once. V gene TRBV28 combines with J gene TRBJ2-5; 8 positions match TRBD1. Germline loops: CDR1 MDHEN, CDR2 SYDVKM. The V segment lost 6 bases and the J segment 9 bases; nucleotides outside the gene matches: 9. The CDR3 is made up of 13 amino acids. The CDR3 DNA is TGTGCCAGCAGCCACCAGACAGGGGCTGCCCAGTACTTC. Translated: CASSHQTGAAQYF. Together with reference TRBV28 and TRBJ2-5, the CDR3 gives the full variable domain: DVKVTQSSRYLVKRTGEKVFLECVQDMDHENMFWYRQDPGLGLRLIYFSYDVKMKEKGDIPEGYSVSREKKERFSLILESASTNQTSMYLCASSHQTGAAQYFGPGTRLLVL.

J is TRBJ1-4 and V is TRBV5-4; possible D gene TRBD1, 5 bases. The CDR3 runs to 14 residues. Trimming took off 1 base at V and 5 bases at J, with 9 bases between the two ends. From germline, CDR1 is SGHNT and CDR2 YYREEE (reference sequence). The CDR3 region is CASSLIGANEKLFF. CDR3 nucleotides: TGTGCCAGCAGCTTGATAGGGGCCAATGAAAAACTGTTTTTT. Looking up the rest from reference TRBV5-4 and TRBJ1-4 gives the full variable domain: ETGVTQSPTHLIKTRGQQVTLRCSSQSGHNTVSWYQQALGQGPQFIFQYYREEENGRGNFPPRFSGLQFPNYSSELNVNALELDDSALYLCASSLIGANEKLFFGSGTQLSVL.

This chain links TRBV2 with TRBJ1-2; D is undetermined. Trimming pared 9 bases from V and 0 bases from J, leaving 11 bases between. Germline CDR1 SNHLY, CDR2 FYNNEI. CDR3 length: 13 amino acids. CDR3 in DNA: TGTGCCAGTCGACTTGAGTCTAACTATGGCTACACCTTC. The encoded protein is CASRLESNYGYTF.

This chain joins TRBV4-2 and TRBJ1-2, with D unresolved. Deletions cut 0 bases from V and 7 bases from J, with 9 bases between. This CDR3 contains 13 residues. Germline lookup yields CDR1 LGHNA and CDR2 YNFKEQ. CDR3 nucleotides: TGTGCCAGCAGCCAAGATCGGGGAGGTGGCTACACCTTC. Its translation is CASSQDRGGGYTF.